This T cell receptor beta chain was found in a study of blood T cell repertoires in COVID-19. The CDR3 length is 15 residues. Germline V gives CDR1 LNHDA, CDR2 SQIVND (reference sequence). After removal of 2 bases from V and 4 bases from J, the junction contained 6 bases not matched to a gene. Original handling: Using reference gene primer amplification, nucleated cell counts were estimated. The data were produced by immunoSEQ multiplex PCR, yet TCRdb's version contains in-frame clones alone and is incomplete. Clone size and the V and J calls come from that table; the DNA yielded D and trimming. This table has hundreds of thousands of clones, 91% appearing once.

J is TRBJ1-1 and V is TRBV19; TRBD1 matches 8 bases. The receptor's source is a woman aged 18-29 years who had recovered from COVID-19. Material for sequencing was peripheral blood. The DNA of the CDR3 is TGTGCCAGTAGTATAATCGGACAGGGTGGCACTGAAGCTTTCTTT. It is translated as CASSIIGQGGTEAFF.